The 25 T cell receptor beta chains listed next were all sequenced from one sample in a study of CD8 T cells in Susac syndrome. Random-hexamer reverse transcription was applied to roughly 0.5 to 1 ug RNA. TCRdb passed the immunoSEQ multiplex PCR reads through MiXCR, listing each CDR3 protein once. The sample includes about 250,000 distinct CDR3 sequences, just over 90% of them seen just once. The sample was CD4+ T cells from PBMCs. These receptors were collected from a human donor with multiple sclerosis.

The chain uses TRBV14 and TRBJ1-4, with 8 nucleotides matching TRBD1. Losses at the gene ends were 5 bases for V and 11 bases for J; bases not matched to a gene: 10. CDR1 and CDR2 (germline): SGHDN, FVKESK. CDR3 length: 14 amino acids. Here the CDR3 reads CASSAIRGPDKLFF. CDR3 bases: TGTGCCAGCAGCGCAATCAGGGGGCCCGATAAACTGTTTTTT. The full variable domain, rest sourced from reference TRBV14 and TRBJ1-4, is EAGVTQFPSHSVIEKGQTVTLRCDPISGHDNLYWYRRVMGKEIKFLLHFVKESKQDESGMPNNRFLAERTGGTYSTLKVQPAELEDSGVYFCASSAIRGPDKLFFGSGTQLSVL.

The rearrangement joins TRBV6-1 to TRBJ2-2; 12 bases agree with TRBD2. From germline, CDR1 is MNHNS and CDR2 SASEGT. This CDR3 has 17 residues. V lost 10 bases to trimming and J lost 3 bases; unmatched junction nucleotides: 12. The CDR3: CATLKTSGRFDTGELFF. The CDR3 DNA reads TGTGCCACCCTGAAGACTAGCGGGAGATTTGACACCGGGGAGCTGTTTTTT.

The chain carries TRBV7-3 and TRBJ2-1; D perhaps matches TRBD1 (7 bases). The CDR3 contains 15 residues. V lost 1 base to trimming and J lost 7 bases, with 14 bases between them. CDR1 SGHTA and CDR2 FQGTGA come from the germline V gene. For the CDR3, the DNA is TGTGCCAGCAGCTTAAGGGGGGCAGGGGGGAATGAGCAGTTCTTC. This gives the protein CASSLRGAGGNEQFF.

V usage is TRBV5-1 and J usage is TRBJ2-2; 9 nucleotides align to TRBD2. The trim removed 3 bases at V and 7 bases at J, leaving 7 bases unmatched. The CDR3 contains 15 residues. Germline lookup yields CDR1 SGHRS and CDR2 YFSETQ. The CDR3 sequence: CASSYRAGGGGELFF. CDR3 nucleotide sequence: TGCGCCAGCAGCTATAGAGCGGGAGGCGGCGGGGAGCTGTTTTTT.

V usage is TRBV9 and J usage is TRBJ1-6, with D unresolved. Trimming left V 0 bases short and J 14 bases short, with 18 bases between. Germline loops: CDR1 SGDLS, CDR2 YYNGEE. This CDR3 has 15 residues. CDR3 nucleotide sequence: TGTGCCAGCAGCGTAGAAGGCGCCGGGAGTGTGGCCCTCCACTTT. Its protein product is CASSVEGAGSVALHF.

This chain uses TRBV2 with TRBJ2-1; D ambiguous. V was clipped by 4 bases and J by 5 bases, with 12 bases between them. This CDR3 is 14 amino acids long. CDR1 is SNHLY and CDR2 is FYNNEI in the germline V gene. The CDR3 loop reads CASSGAALDNEQFF. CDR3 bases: TGTGCCAGCAGTGGTGCGGCCCTGGACAATGAGCAGTTCTTC.

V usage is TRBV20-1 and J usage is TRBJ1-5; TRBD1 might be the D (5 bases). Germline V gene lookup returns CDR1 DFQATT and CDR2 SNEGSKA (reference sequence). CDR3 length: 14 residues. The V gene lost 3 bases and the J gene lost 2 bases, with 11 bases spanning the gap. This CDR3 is CSASGGIGNQPQHF. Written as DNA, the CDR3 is TGCAGTGCTAGCGGGGGTATCGGCAATCAGCCCCAGCATTTT.

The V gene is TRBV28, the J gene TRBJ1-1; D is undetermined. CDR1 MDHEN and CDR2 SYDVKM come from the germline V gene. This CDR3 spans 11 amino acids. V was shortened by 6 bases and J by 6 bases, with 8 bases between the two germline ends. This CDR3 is CASSSAAEAFF. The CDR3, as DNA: TGTGCCAGCAGCTCCGCGGCTGAAGCTTTCTTT.

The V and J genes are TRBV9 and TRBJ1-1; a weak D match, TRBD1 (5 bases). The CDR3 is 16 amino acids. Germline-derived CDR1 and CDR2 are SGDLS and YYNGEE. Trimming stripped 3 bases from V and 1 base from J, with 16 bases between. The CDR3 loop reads CASSATGTVGNTEAFF. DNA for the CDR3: TGTGCCAGCAGCGCCACCGGGACGGTGGGGAACACTGAAGCTTTCTTT.

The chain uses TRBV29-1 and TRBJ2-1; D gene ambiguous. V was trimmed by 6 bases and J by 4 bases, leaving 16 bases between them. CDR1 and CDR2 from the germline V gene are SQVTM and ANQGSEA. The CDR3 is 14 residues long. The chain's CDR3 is CSVKDPPRYNEQFF. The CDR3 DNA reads TGCAGCGTCAAGGACCCCCCCCGATACAATGAGCAGTTCTTC.

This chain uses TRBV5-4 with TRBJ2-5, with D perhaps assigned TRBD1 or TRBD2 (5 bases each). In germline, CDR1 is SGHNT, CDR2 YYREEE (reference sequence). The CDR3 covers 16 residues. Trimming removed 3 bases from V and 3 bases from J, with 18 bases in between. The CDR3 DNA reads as TGTGCCAGCAGCTCCGTAGGGACGGCTGCTGAAGAGACCCAGTACTTC. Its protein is CASSSVGTAAEETQYF.

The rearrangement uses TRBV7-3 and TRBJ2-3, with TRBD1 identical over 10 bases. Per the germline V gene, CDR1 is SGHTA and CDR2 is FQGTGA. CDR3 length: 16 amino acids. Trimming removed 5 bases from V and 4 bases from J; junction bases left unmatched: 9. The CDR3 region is CASSRGGTGVADTQYF. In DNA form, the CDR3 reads TGTGCCAGCAGCCGGGGGGGGACAGGGGTCGCAGATACGCAGTATTTT.

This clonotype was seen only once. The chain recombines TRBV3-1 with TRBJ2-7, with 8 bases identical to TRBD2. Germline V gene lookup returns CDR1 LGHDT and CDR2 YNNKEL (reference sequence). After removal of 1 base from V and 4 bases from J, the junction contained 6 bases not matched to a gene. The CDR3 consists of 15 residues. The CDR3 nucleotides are TGTGCCAGCAGCCAAGTGGCCGGGGGGGATTACGAGCAGTACTTC. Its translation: CASSQVAGGDYEQYF.

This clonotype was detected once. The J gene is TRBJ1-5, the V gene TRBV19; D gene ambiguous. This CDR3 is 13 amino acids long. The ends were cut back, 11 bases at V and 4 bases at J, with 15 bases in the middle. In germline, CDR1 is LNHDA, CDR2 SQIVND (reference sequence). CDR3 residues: CAVSVDVNQPQHF. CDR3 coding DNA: TGTGCCGTATCAGTTGACGTGAATCAGCCCCAGCATTTT.

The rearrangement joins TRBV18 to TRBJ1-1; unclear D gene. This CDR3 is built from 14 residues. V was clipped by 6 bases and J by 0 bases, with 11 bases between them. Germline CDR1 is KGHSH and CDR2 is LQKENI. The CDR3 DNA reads TGTGCCAGCTCTACGGGCCACATGAACACTGAAGCTTTCTTT. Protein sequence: CASSTGHMNTEAFF. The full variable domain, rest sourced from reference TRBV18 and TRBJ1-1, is NAGVMQNPRHLVRRRGQEARLRCSPMKGHSHVYWYRQLPEEGLKFMVYLQKENIIDESGMPKERFSAEFPKEGPSILRIQQVVRGDSAAYFCASSTGHMNTEAFFGQGTRLTVV.

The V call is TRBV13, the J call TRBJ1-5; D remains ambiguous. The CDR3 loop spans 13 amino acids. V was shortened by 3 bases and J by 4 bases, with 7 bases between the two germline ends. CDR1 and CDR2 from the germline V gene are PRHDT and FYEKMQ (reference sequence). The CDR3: CASSFGQNQPQHF. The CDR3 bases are TGTGCCAGCAGCTTTGGGCAGAATCAGCCCCAGCATTTT.

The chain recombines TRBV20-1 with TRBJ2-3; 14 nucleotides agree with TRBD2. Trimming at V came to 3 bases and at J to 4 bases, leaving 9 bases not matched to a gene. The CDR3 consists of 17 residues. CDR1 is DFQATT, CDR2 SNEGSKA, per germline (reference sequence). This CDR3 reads CSASARLAGGVADTQYF. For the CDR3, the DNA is TGCAGTGCTAGTGCAAGACTAGCGGGAGGGGTAGCAGATACGCAGTATTTT.

CDR3 nucleotides: TGTGCCAGCAGCCTGGCGGGGGGGGTCTACGAGCAGTACTTC. It translates to CASSLAGGVYEQYF. The chain joins TRBV9 to TRBJ2-7; TRBD2 matches 9 bases. Germline lookup yields CDR1 SGDLS and CDR2 YYNGEE. The trim removed 4 bases at V and 3 bases at J, leaving 5 bases unmatched. This CDR3 has 14 amino acids.

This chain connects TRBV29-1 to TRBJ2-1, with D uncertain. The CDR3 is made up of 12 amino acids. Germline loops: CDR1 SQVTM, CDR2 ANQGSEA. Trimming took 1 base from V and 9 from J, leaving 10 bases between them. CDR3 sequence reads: CSVEAGRTEQFF. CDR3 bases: TGCAGCGTTGAAGCCGGACGGACTGAGCAGTTCTTC.

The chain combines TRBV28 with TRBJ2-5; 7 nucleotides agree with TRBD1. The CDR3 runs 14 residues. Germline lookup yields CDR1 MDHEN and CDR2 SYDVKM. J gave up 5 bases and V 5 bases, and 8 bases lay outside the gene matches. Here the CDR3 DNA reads TGTGCCAGCAGTCCCCCAAGGGGGCGCGAGACCCAGTACTTC. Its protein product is CASSPPRGRETQYF. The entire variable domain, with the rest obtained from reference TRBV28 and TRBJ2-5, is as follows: DVKVTQSSRYLVKRTGEKVFLECVQDMDHENMFWYRQDPGLGLRLIYFSYDVKMKEKGDIPEGYSVSREKKERFSLILESASTNQTSMYLCASSPPRGRETQYFGPGTRLLVL.

The CDR3 loop reads CASSFAGTSETYEQYV. The CDR3 DNA reads as TGCGCCAGCAGCTTCGCTGGGACTAGCGAGACTTACGAGCAGTACGTC. The chain is built from TRBV5-1 and TRBJ2-7; 10 bases are shared with TRBD2. The CDR3 is 16 residues long. V dropped 2 bases and J dropped 4; count of bases not matched to a gene: 9. CDR1 and CDR2 (germline): SGHRS, YFSETQ.

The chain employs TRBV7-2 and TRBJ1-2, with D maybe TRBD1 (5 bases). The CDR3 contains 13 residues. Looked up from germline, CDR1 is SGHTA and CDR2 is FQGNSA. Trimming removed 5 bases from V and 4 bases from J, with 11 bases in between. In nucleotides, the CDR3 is TGTGCCAGCAGCCCCTCGGGGACCTATGGCTACACCTTC. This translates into CASSPSGTYGYTF.

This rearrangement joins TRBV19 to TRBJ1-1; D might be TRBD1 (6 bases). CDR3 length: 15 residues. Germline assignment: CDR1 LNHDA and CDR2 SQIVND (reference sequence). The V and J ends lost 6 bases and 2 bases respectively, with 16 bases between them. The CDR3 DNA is TGTGCCAGTAGCACTCAGGGGAGATCAAACACTGAAGCTTTCTTT. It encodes CASSTQGRSNTEAFF.

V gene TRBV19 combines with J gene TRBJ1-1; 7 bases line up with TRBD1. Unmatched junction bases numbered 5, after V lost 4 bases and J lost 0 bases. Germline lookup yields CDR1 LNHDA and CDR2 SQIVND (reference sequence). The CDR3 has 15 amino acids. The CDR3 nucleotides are TGTGCCAGTAGTACCGGGGACAGTTTGAACACTGAAGCTTTCTTT. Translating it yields CASSTGDSLNTEAFF.

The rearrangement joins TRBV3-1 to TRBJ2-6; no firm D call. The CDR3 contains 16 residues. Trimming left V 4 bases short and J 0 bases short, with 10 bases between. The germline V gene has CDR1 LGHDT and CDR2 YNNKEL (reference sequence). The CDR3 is CASSPSAVSGANVLTF. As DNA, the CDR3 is TGTGCCAGCAGCCCCTCGGCCGTCTCTGGGGCCAACGTCCTGACTTTC. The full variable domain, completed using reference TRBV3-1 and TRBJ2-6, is DTAVSQTPKYLVTQMGNDKSIKCEQNLGHDTMYWYKQDSKKFLKIMFSYNNKELIINETVPNRFSPKSPDKAHLNLHINSLELGDSAVYFCASSPSAVSGANVLTFGAGSRLTVL.